One sample yielded the 14 T cell receptor beta chains listed below, sequenced in a study of blood T cell repertoires in COVID-19 (TCRdb year 2020). The library was prepared using the immunoSEQ multiplex PCR assay. TCRdb limited this immuneACCESS table to in-frame rearrangements with V and J called. A share of clones is missing; checked studies link under half to unresolved V genes, and the rest is unexplained. Across this sample there are about 130,000 clones, with over 75% seen only once. The ten largest clonotypes hold over 3.5% of the sample. The sequenced sample consisted of peripheral blood. The receptors derive from a woman aged 55-69 years with acute or convalescent COVID-19.

The chain links TRBV5-1 to TRBJ1-1; D may be TRBD1 (5 bases). Per germline, CDR1 SGHRS and CDR2 YFSETQ. Trimming took off 3 bases at V and 0 bases at J, with 12 bases between the two ends. The CDR3 contains 15 residues. This CDR3 is CASSSATVLNTEAFF. The CDR3 DNA sequence: TGCGCCAGCAGCTCAGCGACAGTACTGAACACTGAAGCTTTCTTT.

The chain uses TRBV6-5 and TRBJ2-7, with TRBD1 matching 8 bases. The CDR3 runs 14 residues. V was clipped by 4 bases and J by 2 bases; unmatched bases: 4. The germline CDR1 and CDR2 sequences are MNHEY and SVGAGI. The DNA for the CDR3 is TGTGCCAGCAGTTTGACAGGGGTAACCTACGAGCAGTACTTC. Its protein product is CASSLTGVTYEQYF.

The chain employs TRBV6-5 and TRBJ2-7; D not certain. Germline V gives CDR1 MNHEY, CDR2 SVGAGI. The CDR3 has 15 amino acids. V was pared by 0 bases and J by 5 bases, with 14 bases between. The CDR3 is CASSYSIHSTNEQYV. DNA of the CDR3: TGTGCCAGCAGTTACTCGATCCACAGCACCAACGAGCAGTACGTC.

V is TRBV19 and J is TRBJ2-1; D is perhaps TRBD1 (5 bases). Looked up from germline, CDR1 is LNHDA and CDR2 is SQIVND (reference sequence). CDR3 length: 14 amino acids. V was shortened by 5 bases and J by 2 bases, with 10 bases between the two germline ends. This CDR3 is CASSLTDPYNEQFF. In nucleotides, the CDR3 is TGTGCCAGTAGTCTGACAGACCCCTACAATGAGCAGTTCTTC.

J is TRBJ1-1 and V is TRBV9; TRBD1 is a possible D gene (5 bases). The CDR3 covers 15 residues. V lost 4 bases and J 4 bases, leaving 17 bases between the germline ends. From germline, CDR1 is SGDLS and CDR2 YYNGEE. CDR3 sequence (DNA): TGTGCCAGCAGCTCCGTCGGGTCGGGGGGCACTGAAGCTTTCTTT. As protein: CASSSVGSGGTEAFF.

The rearrangement uses TRBV12-3 or TRBV12-4 and TRBJ2-2; weak D call: TRBD1 (5 bases). The CDR3 covers 11 residues. The germline V and J ends were trimmed by 7 bases and 5 bases, with 5 bases remaining between them. Here the CDR3 DNA reads TGTGCCAGCAAGGGGACCGGGGAGCTGTTTTTT. It yields the protein CASKGTGELFF.

The rearrangement uses TRBV29-1 and TRBJ1-1; perhaps TRBD1 as D (6 bases). CDR1 is SQVTM and CDR2 is ANQGSEA in the germline V gene. CDR3 size: 13 residues. Trimming pared 7 bases from V and 1 base from J, leaving 13 bases between. CDR3 nucleotide sequence: TGCAGCGCAAAGACAGGCCCGAACACTGAAGCTTTCTTT. Its translation: CSAKTGPNTEAFF.

This rearrangement joins TRBV3-1 (or the pseudogene TRBV3-2) to TRBJ1-2; D is unresolved. V lost 0 bases and J 1 base, leaving 15 bases between the germline ends. Germline V gene lookup returns CDR1 LGHDT and CDR2 YNNKEL (reference sequence). The CDR3 is 17 amino acids. The CDR3 reads CASSQDSAAYVNYGYTF. As DNA, the CDR3 is TGTGCCAGCAGCCAAGATAGCGCAGCCTACGTTAACTATGGCTACACCTTC.

The genes are TRBV19 and TRBJ2-2; 9 bases map to TRBD1. CDR1 and CDR2 from the germline V gene are LNHDA and SQIVND (reference sequence). The CDR3 spans 15 residues. V lost 1 base and J lost 6; bases outside the gene matches: 3. The CDR3 protein is CASSIGTGDPGELFF. As DNA, the CDR3 is TGTGCCAGTAGTATAGGGACAGGGGATCCCGGGGAGCTGTTTTTT. The full variable domain, rest sourced from reference TRBV19 and TRBJ2-2, is DGGITQSPKYLFRKEGQNVTLSCEQNLNHDAMYWYRQDPGQGLRLIYYSQIVNDFQKGDIAEGYSVSREKKESFPLTVTSAQKNPTAFYLCASSIGTGDPGELFFGEGSRLTVL.

V is TRBV20-1 and J is TRBJ2-7; unclear D gene. This CDR3 region has 9 residues. V was trimmed by 6 bases and J by 3 bases, leaving 3 bases between them. Germline V gene lookup returns CDR1 DFQATT and CDR2 SNEGSKA (reference sequence). The CDR3 region is CSAHYEQYV. The CDR3, as DNA: TGCAGTGCCCACTACGAGCAGTACGTC.

The chain couples TRBV6-5 to TRBJ1-3; D might be TRBD1 (6 bases). Germline V gene lookup returns CDR1 MNHEY and CDR2 SVGAGI. V was trimmed by 7 bases and J by 0 bases, leaving 13 bases between them. CDR3 size: 15 residues. CDR3 in amino acids: CASNQGQTSGNTIYF. For the CDR3, the DNA is TGTGCCAGCAATCAAGGACAGACCTCTGGAAACACCATATATTTT.

CDR3 amino acids: CASSVVRDSLEAFF. The CDR3 bases are TGTGCCAGCAGCGTAGTCCGGGACAGCCTTGAAGCTTTCTTT. The chain is built from TRBV11-3 and TRBJ1-1; TRBD1 agrees at 7 bases. The length of the CDR3 is 14 residues. Trimming took 5 bases from V and 7 from J; bases not matched to a gene: 10. Germline V gives CDR1 SGHNT, CDR2 YENEEA.

This clone was observed a single time. The chain carries TRBV2 and TRBJ1-2; 8 nucleotides agree with TRBD1. Germline CDR1 and CDR2: SNHLY and FYNNEI. The CDR3 is 12 amino acids. Trimming removed 6 bases from V and 8 bases from J; junction bases left unmatched: 5. CDR3 in DNA: TGTGCCAGCAGGATGACAGGGGTGGGCTACACCTTC. Encoded protein: CASRMTGVGYTF.

The gene calls are TRBV18 and TRBJ1-2, with TRBD1 matching over 9 bases. J gave up 3 bases and V 2 bases, and 4 bases lay outside the gene matches. The V gene's germline CDR1 is KGHSH and CDR2 LQKENI. This CDR3 contains 15 residues. CDR3 region: CASSPGTGSHYGYTF. The CDR3 DNA reads TGTGCCAGCTCACCAGGGACAGGGAGTCACTATGGCTACACCTTC.